A single sample is the source of the 17 T cell receptor beta chains below, sequenced in a study of Tregs in tolerant kidney transplant recipients. Related graft donors supplied nonmyeloablative bone marrow transplants, and mixed chimerism was transient. The protocol was immunoSEQ multiplex PCR, while the TCRdb copy is restricted to in-frame clones and leaves out a portion. Found here are around 33,000 clones; the top ten clones hold less than 2%. The sample was CD4+ T cells from blood (PBMCs), taken 24 months after the transplant. The receptors shown here come from a human patient who received a combined kidney and bone marrow transplant. Some of the T cells may derive from the graft donor.

A note on this clone: The missing CDR3 end, 3 residues past where the read stops, is filled in from the germline J gene. The chain has TRBV19 and TRBJ1-2, with TRBD1 identical over 9 bases. Germline V gene sequence: CDR1 LNHDA, CDR2 SQIVND (reference sequence). The CDR3 is 15 residues long. Trimming cost V 7 bases and J 4 bases; bases outside gene matches: 10. This chain's CDR3 is CASMPTGGAGYGYTF. The DNA read from the CDR3 is TGTGCCAGTATGCCAACAGGGGGCGCCGGCTATGGC.

Worth noting for this clone: Read sequence stops 3 residues before the CDR3 end, and the germline J gene provides the missing end. The chain couples TRBV7-2 to TRBJ2-7; D unresolved. V was pared by 1 base and J by 3 bases, with 7 bases between. The CDR3 is 13 residues long. CDR1 SGHTA and CDR2 FQGNSA come from the germline V gene. CDR3 bases read: TGTGCCAGCAGCTTAGTAGCTGACTACGAG. Residues: CASSLVADYE. The CDR3 reads in full as CASSLVADYEQYF.

For this clone: The read stops 3 residues short of the end of the CDR3; the missing end is completed from the germline J gene. The chain combines TRBV20-1 with TRBJ2-1; 9 bases map to TRBD1. Trimming cost V 6 bases and J 3 bases; bases outside gene matches: 6. The CDR3 is made up of 14 amino acids. Germline loops: CDR1 DFQATT, CDR2 SNEGSKA (reference sequence). The chain's CDR3 is CSAGLTGGYNEQFF. Partial CDR3 DNA: TGCAGTGCGGGGTTGACAGGGGGCTACAATGAG.

As concerns this clone: The read ends 3 residues early relative to the CDR3; the germline J gene fills the gap. The V and J genes are TRBV4-2 and TRBJ1-2, with 7 bases aligning to TRBD1. The CDR3 length is 14 residues. The germline gives CDR1 LGHNA, CDR2 YNFKEQ. Losses at the gene ends were 5 bases for V and 1 base for J; bases not matched to a gene: 4. The DNA read from the CDR3 is TGTGCCAGCAGCTCGGACAGGTTTAACTATGGC. This encodes CASSSDRFNYG. The entire CDR3 protein reads CASSSDRFNYGYTF.

With regard to this clone: The sequence runs out 3 residues before the end of the CDR3; the remainder is reconstructed from the germline J gene. The chain joins TRBV7-9 to TRBJ2-7, with D perhaps matching TRBD2 (5 bases). V was shortened by 1 base and J by 6 bases, with 16 bases between the two germline ends. Germline lookup yields CDR1 SEHNR and CDR2 FQNEAQ (reference sequence). This CDR3 has 15 amino acids. The CDR3 here is CASSLGLSGRGEQYF. The CDR3 bases that were read are TGTGCCAGCAGCTTAGGTCTTTCGGGTCGGGGCGAG.

Comments on this clone: The read ends 3 residues shy of where the CDR3 ends; the end is completed using the germline J gene. This rearrangement joins TRBV10-3 to TRBJ2-2, with D possibly being TRBD2 (6 bases). Looked up from germline, CDR1 is ENHRY and CDR2 is SYGVKD. V gave up 10 bases and J gave up 0 bases, with 9 bases separating them. The CDR3 extends over 13 amino acids. The chain's CDR3 is CATGTPNTGELFF. The part of the CDR3 DNA that was read is TGTGCCACCGGGACTCCGAACACCGGGGAG.

In regard to this clone: Read sequence stops 3 residues before the CDR3 end, and the germline J gene provides the missing end. J is TRBJ2-6 and V is TRBV18; possible D gene TRBD1, 6 bases. The V end lost 6 bases, the J end lost 2 bases, and 8 bases lay between the germline ends. CDR1 KGHSH and CDR2 LQKENI come from the germline V gene. CDR3 size: 14 residues. CDR3 bases read: TGTGCCAGCTCTCGACAGGCTGGGGCCAACGTC. This codes for CASSRQAGANV. The full CDR3 sequence reads CASSRQAGANVLTF.

About this clone itself: Read data end 3 residues before the CDR3 end; the end is taken from the germline J gene. The rearrangement uses TRBV30 and TRBJ1-5; D unclear. Trimming cost V 2 bases and J 0 bases, with 8 bases left between them. Germline V gene data show CDR1 as GTSNPN and CDR2 as SVGIG (reference sequence). The CDR3 covers 14 residues. The CDR3 reads CAWSISNSNQPQHF. CDR3 DNA, as far as it was read: TGTGCCTGGAGTATTAGCAATAGCAATCAGCCC. Full variable domain (remainder filled in from reference TRBV30 and TRBJ1-5): SQTIHQWPATLVQPVGSPLSLECTVEGTSNPNLYWYRQAAGRGLQLLFYSVGIGQISSEVPQNLSASRPQDRQFILSSKKLLLSDSGFYLCAWSISNSNQPQHFGDGTRLSIL.

The DNA read from the CDR3 is TGCAGCGTAAGCGGGAGCTCCTACAATGAG. This gives the protein CSVSGSSYNE. The whole CDR3 sequence reads CSVSGSSYNEQFF. This chain connects TRBV29-1 to TRBJ2-1; 8 bases align to TRBD2. The read is 3 residues too short to cover the CDR3 end, so that end is filled in from the germline J gene. The CDR3 loop spans 13 amino acids. The trim removed 6 bases at V and 0 bases at J, leaving 1 base unmatched. Germline CDR1 is SQVTM and CDR2 is ANQGSEA.

On this clone: Read data end 3 residues before the CDR3 end; the end is taken from the germline J gene. The chain uses TRBV2 and TRBJ2-7; D is unclear. Germline V gene lookup returns CDR1 SNHLY and CDR2 FYNNEI. Trimming removed 5 bases from V and 3 bases from J, with 14 bases in between. The CDR3 contains 14 residues. The CDR3 loop is CASSTETPGYEQYF. Incomplete CDR3 DNA: TGTGCCAGCAGTACGGAGACTCCGGGCTACGAG.

On this clone itself: The CDR3 goes on 3 residues after the read ends, and that part is filled in from the germline J gene. The genes are TRBV5-5 and TRBJ1-4; 9 positions match TRBD1. V lost 1 base, J lost 7 bases, and 5 bases stayed unmatched. Germline CDR1 reads SGHKS; CDR2 reads YYEKEE (reference sequence). The CDR3 sequence is 15 residues long. The CDR3 loop reads CASSLFDRGGEKLFF. The CDR3 bases that were read are TGTGCCAGCAGCTTGTTTGACAGGGGGGGTGAAAAA.

Details on this clone: The CDR3 is cut off 3 residues early in the read; its end comes from the germline J gene. The chain has TRBV20-1 and TRBJ1-6; D remains unclear. V was clipped by 5 bases and J by 0 bases, with 11 bases between them. Germline V gene sequence: CDR1 DFQATT, CDR2 SNEGSKA (reference sequence). This CDR3 region has 15 residues. CDR3: CSASSLSSYNSPLHF. CDR3 DNA (partial): TGCAGTGCTTCCTCACTTAGCTCCTATAATTCACCC.

Concerning this clone itself: Read sequence stops 3 residues before the CDR3 end, and the germline J gene provides the missing end. The chain is built from TRBV20-1 and TRBJ2-6, with a tentative D call TRBD1 (6 bases). Trimming cost V 0 bases and J 2 bases, with 14 bases left between them. The CDR3 is made up of 17 amino acids. Germline V gene lookup returns CDR1 DFQATT and CDR2 SNEGSKA (reference sequence). CDR3 loop: CSARDLGEGAGANVLTF. The sequenced CDR3 bases are TGCAGTGCTAGAGATCTAGGAGAGGGGGCTGGGGCCAACGTC.

In regard to this clone: The read stops 3 residues short of the end of the CDR3; the missing end is completed from the germline J gene. The chain is built from TRBV5-1 and TRBJ2-7; D possibly corresponds to TRBD1 (6 bases). CDR3 size: 15 residues. The germline V and J ends were trimmed by 2 bases and 3 bases, with 15 bases remaining between them. Germline V gene lookup returns CDR1 SGHRS and CDR2 YFSETQ. CDR3 bases read: TGCGCCAGCAGCTTAACCGGGACATCAGACTACGAG. Protein product: CASSLTGTSDYE. The entire CDR3 is CASSLTGTSDYEQYF.

Turning to this clone: The read halts 3 residues ahead of the CDR3 end, with the missing end drawn from the germline J gene. The V call is TRBV20-1, the J call TRBJ2-6; a possible D gene is TRBD2 (5 bases). From germline, CDR1 is DFQATT and CDR2 SNEGSKA (reference sequence). V dropped 6 bases and J dropped 4 bases, with 13 bases sitting between them. This CDR3 spans 14 amino acids. CDR3 sequence: CSASAGRGANVLTF. The covered CDR3 bases are TGCAGTGCCAGTGCGGGTCGCGGGGCCAACGTC.

Regarding this clone: The CDR3 goes on 3 residues after the read ends, and that part is filled in from the germline J gene. This sequence joins TRBV7-2 and TRBJ1-2; the D is unclear. The V and J ends lost 7 bases and 5 bases respectively, with 20 bases between them. The CDR3 contains 15 residues. Germline V lookup: CDR1 SGHTA, CDR2 FQGNSA. The chain's CDR3 is CASNPPPLGVYGYTF. CDR3 bases read: TGTGCCAGCAACCCCCCACCCCTGGGCGTTTATGGC.

Remarks on this clone: The CDR3 extends 3 residues past the end of the read, so its final part is completed from the germline J gene. The rearrangement uses TRBV6-2 or TRBV6-3 and TRBJ2-7; 10 bases are a match to TRBD2. The J segment lost 2 bases and the V segment lost 6 bases, leaving 7 bases of the junction unmatched. Germline values: CDR1 MNHEY, CDR2 SVGEGT. This CDR3 is built from 15 residues. Here the CDR3 reads CASSSGTSVTYEQYF. The CDR3 bases that were read are TGTGCCAGCAGCTCGGGGACTAGCGTTACCTACGAG.